This T cell receptor (beta chain) is drawn from a study of T-cell memory formation after mild COVID-19 (dated by TCRdb to the early 2020s). For the wider study: TCR sequence clusters from the two donors were found to be largely donor specific. In a couple of donors, T-cell clones that expanded and contracted after mild COVID-19 were followed by sequencing TCRalpha and TCRbeta repertoires longitudinally. Two young, previously healthy adult volunteers made up the cohort, one male and one female. Broad study findings and their caveats: The detection of some responding clones in pre-infection memory suggests that pre-existing cross-reactive memory T cells joined the SARS-CoV-2 response. SARS-CoV-2 specificity of the second-wave clones peaking on day 37 was not confirmed. From day 15 to 85, contracting clones showed balanced CD4/CD8 phenotypes, whereas a second wave of clones that expanded from day 15 to 37 leaned towards CD4+. Only a couple of mild cases were covered in the study, and larger cohorts including severe cases with pre-infection samples were considered necessary. Contracting CD4+ clones turned up mainly in the CM and EM memory subsets, whereas EMRA was where CD8+ clones were enriched.

The reads were generated on an Illumina NovaSeq 6000. TCRalpha and TCRbeta cDNA libraries were constructed by 5'RACE with constant-segment primers, with sample barcodes and unique molecular identifiers being introduced. Trizol reagent was used to extract RNA from every sample. Library amplification was performed in two PCR steps, and a second sample barcode and Illumina TruSeq adapters were introduced in the second step. The libraries were sequenced on an Illumina NovaSeq using 2 x 150 bp paired-end reads. Turning to the authors' computational methods: Reads were demultiplexed and collapsed into UMI-guided consensus sequences with migec v1.2.7. With mixcr v2.1.11, UMI consensuses were aligned to TRA and TRB V and J templates and assembled into clonotypes. A clonotype was counted as expanded or contracted only when both edgeR and NoisET called the clonotype significant, with the noise models trained on biological replicates. edgeR calls used a false discovery rate-adjusted p below 0.01 and a log2 fold-change threshold of 1. PCA with hierarchical clustering of max-normalized trajectories of the 1000 most abundant clonotypes was used as exploratory dynamics analysis. Separately sequenced CD4+ and CD8+ repertoires were used to assign a CD4 or CD8 phenotype to each responding clone. Through fastp at Q25 and MiXCR, TCRdb rebuilt clones from the public reads, retaining in-frame beta chains. Rows merge per CDR3 protein into single entries with the most common DNA and genes. TCRdb's processing, not the authors', yielded these V and J calls. The sample records about 280,000 distinct CDR3 sequences, roughly 8.2% of which are singletons. The ten top clones hold about 20% of the sample.

Ficoll-Paque density gradient centrifugation was the method used to isolate PBMCs. Sequences SGHKS (CDR1) and YYEKEE (CDR2) are obtained from the germline V gene (reference sequence). The CDR3 holds 17 amino acids from the cysteine to the phenylalanine. Only the CDR3 DNA is retained, 51 bases long and in frame from the first base. About this clonotype: This receptor's antigen is unknown. A read error may produce the germline difference seen at one junction end.

This TCR was recovered from a man between 18 and 29 years old who had mild COVID-19 (a few samples of this study predate the infection). The sample titles of this study are shuffled in the database, so cell type and time point are left out; the donor was told from shared clones. The specimen sequenced was PBMCs or a T cell subset sorted from them (not recorded which). Recombination joined TRBV5-5 with TRBJ2-7; the D element might be TRBD1 or TRBD2, as each aligns at 6 bases. For the CDR3, the sequence is CASSLRGDLQAEYEQCF. The sequenced DNA is TGTGCCAGCAGCTTGAGGGGGGACTTGCAAGCTGAATACGAGCAGTGCTTC.